The 18 T cell receptor beta chains listed next were all sequenced from one sample in a study of cytomegalovirus exposure and HLA in healthy donors. PCR amplification relied on 60 Vbeta primers (plus 13 Jbeta primers). Here immunoSEQ multiplex PCR was the method, and the copy in TCRdb shows in-frame clones only, minus some. The repertoire has roughly 200,000 clones, roughly 74% of them found once; the top ten carry roughly 3%. Sequencing was performed on PBMCs. Receptors were obtained from a female donor in good health and CMV-seronegative.

V is TRBV27 and J is TRBJ1-5, with D maybe TRBD1 (5 bases). V dropped 7 bases and J dropped 2 bases, with 18 bases sitting between them. The length of the CDR3 is 16 residues. Per germline, CDR1 MNHEY and CDR2 SMNVEV (reference sequence). CDR3 sequence: CASKPDPGYGNQPQHF. In DNA, the CDR3 is TGTGCCAGCAAACCTGACCCAGGGTATGGCAATCAGCCCCAGCATTTT.

The chain uses TRBV7-2 and TRBJ2-7; TRBD2 matches 9 bases. CDR1 is SGHTA, CDR2 FQGNSA, per germline. The CDR3 is 15 residues long. The junction had 3 bases not matched to a gene; V was cut back by 1 base and J by 2 bases. The CDR3 protein is CASSLGLAGAYEQYF. The DNA for the CDR3 is TGTGCCAGCAGCTTAGGGTTAGCGGGAGCCTACGAGCAGTACTTC.

The V gene is TRBV10-1, the J gene TRBJ2-7, with a possible D match to TRBD1 (6 bases). V dropped 0 bases and J dropped 5 bases, with 14 bases sitting between them. The CDR3 runs 15 residues. Germline CDR1 reads WNHNN; CDR2 reads SYGVQD (reference sequence). The CDR3 region is CASSESLHRVNEQYF. In DNA form, the CDR3 reads TGCGCCAGCAGTGAGTCTTTACACAGGGTTAACGAGCAGTACTTC.

This clone was counted a single time. This chain links TRBV10-3 with TRBJ1-2; 7 bases are shared with TRBD1. The CDR3 totals 13 residues. Germline trimming cut 8 bases from V and 5 bases from J; bases unmatched to any gene: 8. CDR1 is ENHRY, CDR2 SYGVKD, per germline. CDR3 loop: CAIPDRETYGYTF. The CDR3 nucleotides read TGTGCCATCCCAGACAGGGAAACGTATGGCTACACCTTC.

This clone showed up just once. V and J are TRBV9 and TRBJ2-6, with a tentative D call TRBD2 (5 bases). The CDR3 covers 15 residues. Germline V gene data show CDR1 as SGDLS and CDR2 as YYNGEE. Deletions cut 2 bases from V and 2 bases from J, with 8 bases between. The DNA of the CDR3 is TGTGCCAGCAGCGTCGGGGTCGCTGGGGCCAACGTCCTGACTTTC. It codes for CASSVGVAGANVLTF.

This clone occurred a few times. The rearrangement joins TRBV15 to TRBJ2-5, with D tentatively TRBD1 (6 bases). Trimming took off 5 bases at V and 1 base at J, with 14 bases between the two ends. This CDR3 spans 15 amino acids. Germline-derived CDR1 and CDR2 are LNHNV and YYDKDF (reference sequence). CDR3 nucleotide sequence: TGTGCCACCAGCCCCCGGACAGTAGGCCAAGAGACCCAGTACTTC. This sequence encodes CATSPRTVGQETQYF.

The CDR3 sequence: CASSYKTGDNTEAFF. The CDR3 DNA sequence: TGTGCCAGCAGCTACAAAACAGGAGACAACACTGAAGCTTTCTTT. This chain uses TRBV5-4 with TRBJ1-1; TRBD1 is a possible D gene (5 bases). V was cut by 3 bases and J by 2 bases, with 14 bases left in between. This CDR3 is built from 15 residues. Germline V CDR1 and CDR2: SGHNT, YYREEE (reference sequence).

As concerns this clone: At one boundary the junction diverges from the germline segment, which might be a read error. The chain carries TRBV7-9 and TRBJ1-2; 12 bases agree with TRBD1. The germline V gene encodes CDR1 SEHNR and CDR2 FQNEAQ (reference sequence). The CDR3 is 16 amino acids. CDR3 region: CSSSPAGTGGVYGYTF. Here the CDR3 DNA reads TGTTCCAGCAGCCCCGCGGGGACAGGGGGCGTCTATGGCTACACCTTC.

In DNA form, the CDR3 reads TGTGCCAGCACCACCATCCACCGGGACAGGGGGGCAGATACGCAGTATTTT. Translation gives CASTTIHRDRGADTQYF. The chain combines TRBV27 with TRBJ2-3, with 11 bases that match TRBD1. J gave up 4 bases and V 7 bases, and 13 bases lay outside the gene matches. This CDR3 comprises 17 residues. Germline lookup yields CDR1 MNHEY and CDR2 SMNVEV (reference sequence).

This clone was detected once. Written as DNA, the CDR3 is TGTGCCACCATGGACTTCAACTACGAGCAGTACTTC. It translates to CATMDFNYEQYF. This sequence joins TRBV10-3 and TRBJ2-7; D is perhaps TRBD2 (5 bases). V was pared by 10 bases and J by 3 bases, with 13 bases between. The germline gives CDR1 ENHRY, CDR2 SYGVKD. The CDR3 runs to 12 residues.

This clone was recorded a few times. The CDR3 sequence is CASSHRANNEKLFF. In DNA form, the CDR3 reads TGTGCCAGCAGCCACAGGGCCAATAATGAAAAACTGTTTTTT. The rearrangement links TRBV7-8 to TRBJ1-4; D possibly corresponds to TRBD1 (6 bases). V dropped 5 bases and J dropped 4 bases, with 11 bases sitting between them. The CDR3 has 14 residues. Germline CDR1 is SGHVS and CDR2 is FQNEAQ.

The genes are TRBV28 and TRBJ2-7; D might be TRBD2 (6 bases). CDR3 length: 14 residues. Germline V CDR1 and CDR2: MDHEN, SYDVKM. Trimming pared 6 bases from V and 1 base from J, leaving 13 bases between. CDR3 nucleotides: TGTGCCAGCAGACCGGGGACTGGTTCCTACGAGCAGTACTTC. It is translated as CASRPGTGSYEQYF.

V gene TRBV27 combines with J gene TRBJ2-5; possibly TRBD1 for D (6 bases). The J call is in doubt because the DNA end fits TRBJ2-7 better. This CDR3 has 14 amino acids. Germline CDR1 reads MNHEY; CDR2 reads SMNVEV (reference sequence). The CDR3 DNA reads TGTGCCAGCAGTTTGAGGGGGACCACCTACGAGCAGTACTTC. Translation: CASSLRGTTYEQYF.

The chain links TRBV2 to TRBJ1-1; weak D call: TRBD1 (6 bases). The CDR3 consists of 14 residues. Per the germline V gene, CDR1 is SNHLY and CDR2 is FYNNEI. Trimming removed 7 bases from V and 0 bases from J, with 12 bases in between. CDR3 sequence: CASKGHLMNTEAFF. CDR3 coding DNA: TGTGCCAGCAAGGGACACCTCATGAACACTGAAGCTTTCTTT.

This sequence joins TRBV6-5 and TRBJ2-6; no firm D call. V gave up 2 bases and J gave up 4 bases, with 9 bases separating them. Germline lookup yields CDR1 MNHEY and CDR2 SVGAGI. The CDR3 loop spans 15 amino acids. CDR3 residues: CASSYTALGANVLTF. The CDR3 DNA is TGTGCCAGCAGTTACACTGCCCTGGGGGCCAACGTCCTGACTTTC.

Turning to this clone: The CDR3 does not close with the conserved phenylalanine or tryptophan, likely indicating a read error. The genes are TRBV2 and TRBJ1-2, with D maybe TRBD1 (5 bases). CDR1 is SNHLY and CDR2 is FYNNEI in the germline V gene. This CDR3 has 15 residues. Trimming stripped 1 base from V and 4 bases from J, with 13 bases between. Here the CDR3 DNA reads TGTGCCAGCAGTGAAGGGCAGGGTGTGGTCTATGGCTACACCCTC. The encoded protein is CASSEGQGVVYGYTL.

J is TRBJ1-2 and V is TRBV9; 8 bases align to TRBD1. The CDR3 loop spans 14 amino acids. V trimming: 1 base; J trimming: 8 bases; junction bases outside the gene matches: 7. The germline CDR1 and CDR2 sequences are SGDLS and YYNGEE. This chain's CDR3 is CASSVSSDRGGYTF. CDR3 sequence (DNA): TGTGCCAGCAGCGTATCGAGCGACAGGGGAGGCTACACCTTC. Complete variable domain (other parts from reference TRBV9 and TRBJ1-2): DSGVTQTPKHLITATGQRVTLRCSPRSGDLSVYWYQQSLDQGLQFLIQYYNGEERAKGNILERFSAQQFPDLHSELNLSSLELGDSALYFCASSVSSDRGGYTFGSGTRLTVV.

The rearrangement joins TRBV2 to TRBJ2-2, with a tentative D call TRBD2 (5 bases). V lost 7 bases to trimming and J lost 3 bases, with 12 bases between them. Germline-derived CDR1 and CDR2 are SNHLY and FYNNEI. CDR3 size: 14 residues. The chain's CDR3 is CASTGQDYTGELFF. The CDR3 DNA reads TGTGCCAGCACCGGTCAGGACTACACCGGGGAGCTGTTTTTT.